Following are 11 T cell receptor beta chains from one sample sequenced in a study of early T cells in non-severe SARS-CoV-2 infection. TCRdb ran MiXCR on the 5' RACE reads and lists one entry per CDR3 protein. This table holds tens of thousands of distinct CDR3 sequences, about 14% found once. The source material was whole blood. These receptor sequences come from an adult who was a healthcare worker with PCR-confirmed SARS-CoV-2 infection or an uninfected control (not recorded which).

This chain links TRBV6-5 with TRBJ2-5; 7 positions agree with TRBD1. V gave up 6 bases and J gave up 1 base; unmatched junction bases: 8. Looked up from germline, CDR1 is MNHEY and CDR2 is SVGAGI. This CDR3 region has 15 residues. CDR3 amino acids: CASSATTGVQETQYF. CDR3 coding DNA: TGTGCCAGCAGCGCAACTACAGGGGTCCAAGAGACCCAGTACTTC.

The table lists this clonotype with many counts. The gene calls are TRBV15 and TRBJ2-1, with TRBD1 as a possible D gene (6 bases). With 0 bases removed from V and 9 bases from J, the gap between germline ends came to 9 bases. The CDR3 has 13 residues. CDR1 is LNHNV, CDR2 YYDKDF, per germline (reference sequence). The CDR3 coding sequence is TGTGCCACCAGCAGAGATTTGGGGGCTGAGCAGTTCTTC. It codes for CATSRDLGAEQFF.

This clonotype was seen many times. The chain employs TRBV4-2 and TRBJ1-4, with a tentative D call TRBD1 (5 bases). The length of the CDR3 is 16 residues. Germline-derived CDR1 and CDR2 are LGHNA and YNFKEQ. The V gene lost 4 bases and the J gene lost 4 bases, with 16 bases spanning the gap. The CDR3 spells CASSRPRGAGNEKLFF. DNA of the CDR3: TGTGCCAGCAGCCGTCCGAGAGGGGCGGGTAATGAAAAACTGTTTTTT.

This clonotype was seen ten or more times. The chain combines TRBV7-9 with TRBJ1-1, with D possibly being TRBD1 (5 bases). With 5 bases removed from V and 6 bases from J, the gap between germline ends came to 19 bases. Germline assignment: CDR1 SEHNR and CDR2 FQNEAQ (reference sequence). There are 15 residues in the CDR3. The CDR3 DNA sequence: TGTGCCAGCAGCCGAGGGGTCAGGGAAGCCGCTGAAGCTTTCTTT. Amino acid sequence: CASSRGVREAAEAFF.

The rearrangement links TRBV29-1 to TRBJ2-5; 10 bases line up with TRBD1. This CDR3 spans 14 amino acids. From germline, CDR1 is SQVTM and CDR2 ANQGSEA. DNA for the CDR3: TGCAGAGCGGGTCGGGACAGGGGCCAAGAGACCCAGTACTTC. It is translated as CRAGRDRGQETQYF.

This clonotype was observed many times. This rearrangement joins TRBV7-9 to TRBJ2-3, with 12 bases that match TRBD2. Per the germline V gene, CDR1 is SEHNR and CDR2 is FQNEAQ (reference sequence). The ends lost 3 bases at V and 4 bases at J; junction bases unmatched: 11. The CDR3 length is 18 residues. The CDR3 spells CASSLVTSGRPTPDTQYF. CDR3 nucleotide sequence: TGTGCCAGCAGCTTGGTCACTAGCGGGAGGCCTACCCCAGATACGCAGTATTTT.

This clonotype was recorded many times. The chain links TRBV12-3 or TRBV12-4 to TRBJ2-1, with D hard to call. Trimming removed 3 bases from V and 7 bases from J, with 7 bases in between. The CDR3 is 12 amino acids. The CDR3 DNA reads as TGTGCCAGCAGTTTTAGGATTAATGAGCAGTTCTTC. This encodes CASSFRINEQFF.

V gene TRBV27 combines with J gene TRBJ1-1; D perhaps matches TRBD1 (6 bases). The V end lost 7 bases, the J end lost 4 bases, and 25 bases lay between the germline ends. Per germline, CDR1 MNHEY and CDR2 SMNVEV (reference sequence). The CDR3 is 17 amino acids. The CDR3 coding sequence is TGTGCCAGCACCGTCAAGGGGGGAGGACAGTTCCTCACTGAAGCTTTCTTT. Translated: CASTVKGGGQFLTEAFF.

Notes on this clonotype: This could be a read error, since a much larger clone is one nucleotide away. The V gene is TRBV11-2, the J gene TRBJ2-5; D is ambiguous. The germline V gene encodes CDR1 SGHAT and CDR2 FQNNGV. The CDR3 is 13 amino acids. CDR3 region: CASRPYSQETQNF. The CDR3 coding sequence is TGTGCCAGCCGACCTTACAGCCAAGAGACCCAGAACTTC.

The rearrangement uses TRBV19 and TRBJ2-3; D remains ambiguous. This CDR3 has 16 amino acids. V was pared by 5 bases and J by 1 base, with 16 bases between. Germline V CDR1 and CDR2: LNHDA, SQIVND (reference sequence). The CDR3 sequence is CASSPSTLTGTDTQYF. CDR3 in DNA: TGTGCCAGTAGTCCGTCGACCCTGACCGGCACAGATACGCAGTATTTT.

The J gene is TRBJ1-2, the V gene TRBV20-1, with 7 nucleotides matching TRBD1. CDR3 size: 15 residues. The germline V gene encodes CDR1 DFQATT and CDR2 SNEGSKA (reference sequence). Trimming removed 6 bases from V and 4 bases from J; junction bases left unmatched: 14. DNA for the CDR3: TGCAGTGCCCTTACACCGGGACAGCCCCTCTATGGCTACACCTTC. Amino acids: CSALTPGQPLYGYTF.